This T cell receptor (beta chain) emerged from a study of blood T cell repertoires in COVID-19. Study information: The study drew acute and convalescent COVID-19 samples from the United States, Italy and Spain.

The CDR3 has 13 amino acids. V was clipped by 5 bases and J by 4 bases, with 9 bases between them. As handled by the study authors: Cell counts per sample came from amplifying reference gene primers. Method: immunoSEQ multiplex PCR; TCRdb's copy keeps in-frame clones and lacks some. V, J and clone size derive from that table, while D and trimming were established from the DNA sequence. The sample includes about 100,000 clones, around four fifths of them seen just once. Specimen: peripheral blood. The clonotype comes from a woman in her 70s with acute or convalescent COVID-19. The rearrangement uses TRBV12-3 or TRBV12-4 and TRBJ2-1; D unresolved. The CDR3 DNA reads TGTGCCAGCAGTGCGGCAGAATACAATGAGCAGTTCTTC. Translating gives CASSAAEYNEQFF.